The clone carrying this TCR beta chain occurred a few times. Antigen: not known. The J segment lost 4 bases and the V segment lost 7 bases, leaving 10 bases of the junction unmatched. The CDR3 spans 15 residues. CDR1 is MNHEY and CDR2 is SVGEGT in the germline V gene. Molecular-barcoded quantitative 5'-RACE produced these TCR beta libraries. One entry per CDR3 protein, called by TCRdb with MiXCR from the 5' RACE reads. The sample shows 400,000 or so distinct CDR3 sequences, 25% to 30% of them seen only once. The record originates from a study of CD8 T cells in ankylosing spondylitis. Study-wide results and caveats: A motif of 7 to 9 highly homologous TCR beta variants was seen as apparently characteristic of ankylosing spondylitis blood. Disease-linked clones reportedly concentrated significantly in matched ankylosing spondylitis synovial fluid.

The sequence came from a male donor with ankylosing spondylitis. V is TRBV6-2 or TRBV6-3 and J is TRBJ2-1, with TRBD2 matching 7 bases. The sample consisted of blood, either unsorted or a sorted T cell fraction (not recorded which). The CDR3 bases are TGTGCCAGCACCGCCCTAGCGGTTAAGTACAATGAGCAGTTCTTC. It specifies CASTALAVKYNEQFF.